This T cell receptor (beta chain) was captured by sequencing in a study of T cells in Graves' hyperthyroidism and ophthalmopathy. Study at large: Blood from the periphery was taken at initial diagnosis, before any treatment.

TCR beta CDR3 regions were amplified from RNA. The HTBI primer set drove a first-round RT-PCR of the TCR CDR3. Each CDR3 protein gets one entry after TCRdb re-called the multiplex PCR reads with MiXCR. The data show 250,000 to 300,000 distinct CDR3 sequences, with about 13% seen just once and 7% to 9.5% held by the top ten. Each patient was aged 18 to 65 and had newly diagnosed hyperthyroidism of under 2 months' duration. Overall study results and limits: A median 6.5 months before onset, the model predicted ophthalmopathy.

The sample holds many counts of this clonotype. The antigen is not known. V was pared by 7 bases and J by 1 base, with 10 bases between. CDR3 length: 13 residues. Germline CDR1 SNHLY, CDR2 FYNNEI. Input material: blood. This chain joins TRBV2 and TRBJ1-1; D gene unclear. This receptor was obtained from a woman aged 40-49 years with Graves' hyperthyroidism. DNA of the CDR3: TGTGCCAGCACCCAAATCCCGAACACTGAAGCTTTCTTT. It specifies CASTQIPNTEAFF.